This T cell receptor beta chain was sequenced for a study of blood T cell repertoires in COVID-19. Background on the study: Material from acute and convalescent COVID-19 was sourced from the United States, Italy and Spain. The cDNA or gDNA used as material had been derived from T cells, B-cell-depleted T cells, or PBMCs.

Authors' analysis steps: Quantification of nucleated cells was approximated via reference gene primer amplification. Some clones are missing from TCRdb's copy, which holds only in-frame ones; the method was immunoSEQ multiplex PCR. V and J calls and clone size are as listed in that table; D and trimming were resolved from the DNA. The sample records a few hundred thousand clones, around 87% being singletons. Per the germline V gene, CDR1 is SGDLS and CDR2 is YYNGEE. Deletions cut 8 bases from V and 1 base from J, with 13 bases between. This CDR3 region has 14 residues. The sequence was obtained from a woman between 50 and 59 years old who had recovered from COVID-19. The V gene is TRBV9, the J gene TRBJ1-3, with no clear D. Sequencing was done on a sample of peripheral blood. In nucleotides, the CDR3 is TGTGCCAGTTCGGAGGAGACATCTGGAAACACCATATATTTT. Translated, it gives CASSEETSGNTIYF.